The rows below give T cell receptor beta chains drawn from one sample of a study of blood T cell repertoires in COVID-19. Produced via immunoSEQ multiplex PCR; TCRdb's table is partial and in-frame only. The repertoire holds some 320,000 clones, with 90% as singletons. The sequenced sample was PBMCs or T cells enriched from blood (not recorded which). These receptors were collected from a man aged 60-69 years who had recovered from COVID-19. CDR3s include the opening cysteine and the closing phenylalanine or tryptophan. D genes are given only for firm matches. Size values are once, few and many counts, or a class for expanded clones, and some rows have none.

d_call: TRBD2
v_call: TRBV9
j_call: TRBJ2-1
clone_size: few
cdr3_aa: CASSVGRRGENEQFF
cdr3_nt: TGTGCCAGCAGCGTAGGGAGACGGGGGGAGAATGAGCAGTTCTTC

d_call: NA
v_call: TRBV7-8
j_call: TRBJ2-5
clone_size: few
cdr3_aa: CASSAPGGRTQETQYF
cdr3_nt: TGTGCCAGCAGCGCCCCGGGGGGCAGAACACAAGAGACCCAGTACTTC

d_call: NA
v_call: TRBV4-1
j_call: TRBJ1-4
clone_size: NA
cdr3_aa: CASSQGSGVNEKLFF
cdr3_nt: TGCGCCAGCAGCCAAGGGTCAGGCGTTAATGAAAAACTGTTTTTT

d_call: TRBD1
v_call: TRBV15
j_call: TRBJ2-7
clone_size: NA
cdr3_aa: CATRSTGEKNEQYF
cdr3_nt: TGTGCCACCAGATCGACAGGGGAGAAGAACGAGCAGTACTTC

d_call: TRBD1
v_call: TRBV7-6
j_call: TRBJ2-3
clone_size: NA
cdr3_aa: CASSSQGASLYDTQYF
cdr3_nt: TGTGCCAGTTCTTCACAGGGGGCGTCCCTGTATGATACGCAGTATTTT

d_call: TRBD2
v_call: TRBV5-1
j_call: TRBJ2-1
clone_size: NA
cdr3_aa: CASSGGLVFNEQFF
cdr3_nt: TGCGCCAGCAGCGGGGGACTAGTCTTCAATGAGCAGTTCTTC

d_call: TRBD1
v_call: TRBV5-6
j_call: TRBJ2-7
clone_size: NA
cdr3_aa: CASSRQGPYEQYF
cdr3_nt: TGTGCCAGCAGCCGACAGGGTCCCTACGAGCAGTACTTC

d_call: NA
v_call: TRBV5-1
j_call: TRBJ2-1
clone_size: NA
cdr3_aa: CASSLFPRGETIGNEQFF
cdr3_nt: TGCGCCAGCAGCTTGTTCCCCAGGGGGGAGACCATAGGCAATGAGCAGTTCTTC

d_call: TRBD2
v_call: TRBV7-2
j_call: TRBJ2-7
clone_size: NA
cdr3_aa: CASSTRLGTSGIQYF
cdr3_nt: TGTGCCAGCAGCACAAGACTCGGGACTAGCGGGATCCAGTACTTC

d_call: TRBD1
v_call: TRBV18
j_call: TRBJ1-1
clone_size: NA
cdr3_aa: CASSPGTEKEALF
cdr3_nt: TGTGCCAGCTCACCCGGGACAGAAAAAGAAGCTCTCTTT

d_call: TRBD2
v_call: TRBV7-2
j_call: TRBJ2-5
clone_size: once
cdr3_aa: CASSVPPGGSETQYF
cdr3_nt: TGTGCCAGCAGCGTACCACCCGGGGGGTCGGAGACCCAGTACTTC

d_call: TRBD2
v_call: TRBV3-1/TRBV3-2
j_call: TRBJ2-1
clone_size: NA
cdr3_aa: CASSQDLGRASYNEQFF
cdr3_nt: TGTGCCAGCAGCCAAGATCTAGGGAGGGCCTCCTACAATGAGCAGTTCTTC

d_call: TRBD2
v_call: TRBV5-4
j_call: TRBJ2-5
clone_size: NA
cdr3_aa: CASSLGQGAGETQYF
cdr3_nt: TGTGCCAGCAGCTTGGGGCAGGGAGCGGGGGAGACCCAGTACTTC

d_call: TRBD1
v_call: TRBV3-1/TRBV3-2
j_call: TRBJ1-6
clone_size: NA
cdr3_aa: CASSPGQNNSPLHF
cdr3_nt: TGTGCCAGCAGCCCGGGACAGAATAATTCACCCCTCCACTTT

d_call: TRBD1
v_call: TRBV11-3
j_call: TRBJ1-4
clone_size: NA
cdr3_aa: CASSKTGTNEKLFF
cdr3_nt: TGTGCCAGCAGCAAGACAGGGACTAATGAAAAACTGTTTTTT

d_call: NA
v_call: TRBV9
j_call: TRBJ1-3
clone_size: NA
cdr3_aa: CASSVTTGSGNTIYF
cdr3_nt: TGTGCCAGCAGCGTCACTACGGGCTCTGGAAACACCATATATTTT

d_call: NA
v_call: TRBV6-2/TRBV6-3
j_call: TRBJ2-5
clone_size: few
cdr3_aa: CASSYSSGSSGTQYF
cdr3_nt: TGTGCCAGCAGTTACTCCTCAGGCAGCAGCGGGACCCAGTACTTC

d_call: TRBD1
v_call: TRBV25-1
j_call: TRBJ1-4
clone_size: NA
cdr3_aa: CASSQAGGFTEKLFF
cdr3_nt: TGTGCCAGCAGTCAGGCAGGGGGTTTTACTGAAAAACTGTTTTTT

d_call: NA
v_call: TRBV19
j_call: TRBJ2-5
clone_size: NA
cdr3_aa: CASSSRGRAGETQYF
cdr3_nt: TGTGCCAGTAGTAGTCGAGGTCGGGCGGGAGAGACCCAGTACTTC

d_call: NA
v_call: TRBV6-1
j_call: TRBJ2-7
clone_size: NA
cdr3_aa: CASSETYSYEQYF
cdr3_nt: TGTGCCAGCAGTGAAACATACTCCTACGAGCAGTACTTC

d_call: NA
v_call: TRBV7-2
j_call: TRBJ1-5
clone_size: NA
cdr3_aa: CASSDEASNQPQHF
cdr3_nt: TGTGCCAGCAGCGATGAGGCCAGCAATCAGCCCCAGCATTTT

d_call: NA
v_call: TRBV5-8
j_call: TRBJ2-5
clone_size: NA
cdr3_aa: CASSLAPRVIGETQYF
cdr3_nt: TGTGCCAGCAGCTTGGCGCCCAGGGTGATAGGAGAGACCCAGTACTTC

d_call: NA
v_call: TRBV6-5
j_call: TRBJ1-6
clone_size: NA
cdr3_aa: CASQTRPRLGSPLHF
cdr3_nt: TGTGCCAGCCAAACGAGGCCCCGTCTTGGTTCACCCCTCCACTTT

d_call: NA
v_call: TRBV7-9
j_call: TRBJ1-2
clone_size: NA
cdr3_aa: CASSLSREQGSYGYTF
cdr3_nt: TGTGCCAGCAGCTTAAGTCGCGAACAGGGCAGCTATGGCTACACCTTC

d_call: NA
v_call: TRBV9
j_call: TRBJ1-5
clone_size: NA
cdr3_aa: CASSVEGRGNQPQHF
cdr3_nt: TGTGCCAGCAGCGTAGAAGGCAGGGGCAATCAGCCCCAGCATTTT

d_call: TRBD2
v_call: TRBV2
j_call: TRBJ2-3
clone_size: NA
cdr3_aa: CASSETSGPTDTQYF
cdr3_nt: TGTGCCAGCAGTGAGACTAGCGGCCCCACAGATACGCAGTATTTT

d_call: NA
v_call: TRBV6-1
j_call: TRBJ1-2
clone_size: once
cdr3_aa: CASSEAFSNYGYTF
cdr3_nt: TGTGCCAGCAGTGAGGCCTTCTCCAACTATGGCTACACCTTC

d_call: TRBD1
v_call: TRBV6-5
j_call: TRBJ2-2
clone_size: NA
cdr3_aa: CASSYLQGTGELFF
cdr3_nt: TGTGCCAGCAGTTACCTACAGGGGACCGGGGAGCTGTTTTTT

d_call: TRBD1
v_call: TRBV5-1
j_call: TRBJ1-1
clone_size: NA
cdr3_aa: CASSEGQGVNTEAFF
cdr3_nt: TGCGCCAGCAGTGAGGGGCAGGGGGTAAACACTGAAGCTTTCTTT

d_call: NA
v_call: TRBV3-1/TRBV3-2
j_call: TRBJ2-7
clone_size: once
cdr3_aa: CASRQENSYEQYF
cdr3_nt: TGTGCCAGCAGGCAGGAAAACTCCTACGAGCAGTACTTC

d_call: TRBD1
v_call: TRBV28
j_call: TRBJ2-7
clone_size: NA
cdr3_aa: CASSLPRQGALYEQYF
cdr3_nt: TGTGCCAGCAGTTTACCTCGACAGGGGGCCCTCTACGAGCAGTACTTC

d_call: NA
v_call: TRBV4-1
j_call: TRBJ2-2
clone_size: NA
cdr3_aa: CASSQGGSVITGELFF
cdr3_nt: TGCGCCAGCAGCCAAGGAGGATCTGTTATCACCGGGGAGCTGTTTTTT

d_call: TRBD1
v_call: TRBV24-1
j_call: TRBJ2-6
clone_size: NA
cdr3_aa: CATSGSGTGDSGANVLTF
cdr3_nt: TGTGCCACCAGTGGATCCGGGACAGGCGACTCTGGGGCCAACGTCCTGACTTTC

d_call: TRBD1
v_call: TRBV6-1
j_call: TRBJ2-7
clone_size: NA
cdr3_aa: CASSEGQGANEQYF
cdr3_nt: TGTGCCAGCAGTGAAGGACAGGGGGCGAACGAGCAGTACTTC

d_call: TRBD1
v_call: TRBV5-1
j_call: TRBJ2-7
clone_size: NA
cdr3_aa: CASNSRDSTPYEQYF
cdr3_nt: TGCGCCAGTAACAGCCGGGACAGTACCCCCTACGAGCAGTACTTC

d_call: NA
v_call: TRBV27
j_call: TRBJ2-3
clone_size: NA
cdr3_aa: CASKGYQLDTQYF
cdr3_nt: TGTGCCAGCAAGGGGTACCAATTGGATACGCAGTATTTT

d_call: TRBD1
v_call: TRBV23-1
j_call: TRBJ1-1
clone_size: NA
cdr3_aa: CASSQPDRENTEAFF
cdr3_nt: TGCGCCAGCAGTCAACCGGACAGGGAGAACACTGAAGCTTTCTTT

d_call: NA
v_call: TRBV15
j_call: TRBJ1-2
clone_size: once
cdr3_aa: CATSRAVVSERGYTF
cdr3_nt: TGTGCCACCAGCAGAGCCGTCGTCTCGGAGAGAGGCTACACCTTC

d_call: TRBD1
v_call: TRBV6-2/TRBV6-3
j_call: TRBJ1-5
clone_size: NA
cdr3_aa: CASSRQGSGQPQHF
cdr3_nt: TGTGCCAGCAGTCGACAGGGGTCGGGACAGCCCCAGCATTTT

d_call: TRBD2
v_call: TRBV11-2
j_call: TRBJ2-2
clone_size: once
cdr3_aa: CASSLVGAGAGELFF
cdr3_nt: TGTGCCAGCAGCTTAGTCGGAGCGGGAGCCGGGGAGCTGTTTTTT

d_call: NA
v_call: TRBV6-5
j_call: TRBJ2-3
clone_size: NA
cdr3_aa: CASLSGATDTQYF
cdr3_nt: TGTGCCAGCTTGTCGGGAGCTACAGATACGCAGTATTTT

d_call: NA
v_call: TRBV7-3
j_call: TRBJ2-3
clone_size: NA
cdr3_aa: CASSLGQTDTQYF
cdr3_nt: TGTGCCAGCAGCTTAGGTCAGACAGATACGCAGTATTTT

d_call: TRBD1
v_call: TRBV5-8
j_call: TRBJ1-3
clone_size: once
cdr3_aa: CASSPRDRGNTIYF
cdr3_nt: TGTGCCAGCAGCCCCCGGGACAGGGGAAACACCATATATTTT

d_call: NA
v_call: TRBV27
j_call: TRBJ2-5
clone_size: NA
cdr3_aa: CASRPRMGRETQYF
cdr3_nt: TGTGCCAGCAGACCCCGGATGGGGCGAGAGACCCAGTACTTC

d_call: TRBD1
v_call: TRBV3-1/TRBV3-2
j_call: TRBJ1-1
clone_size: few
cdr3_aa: CASSRGQGYTEAFF
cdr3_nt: TGTGCCAGCAGCCGCGGACAGGGCTACACTGAAGCTTTCTTT

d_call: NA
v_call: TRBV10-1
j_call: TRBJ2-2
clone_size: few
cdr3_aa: CASGSQGITGELFF
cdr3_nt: TGCGCGAGCGGATCCCAGGGGATCACCGGGGAGCTGTTTTTT

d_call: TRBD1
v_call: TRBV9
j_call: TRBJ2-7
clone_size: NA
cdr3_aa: CASSPTDRNEQYF
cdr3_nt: TGTGCCAGCAGCCCGACGGACAGGAACGAGCAGTACTTC

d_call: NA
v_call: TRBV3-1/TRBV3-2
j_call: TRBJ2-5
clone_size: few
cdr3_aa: CASSQDLVRRETQYF
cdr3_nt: TGTGCCAGCAGCCAAGATCTGGTGAGGCGTGAGACCCAGTACTTC

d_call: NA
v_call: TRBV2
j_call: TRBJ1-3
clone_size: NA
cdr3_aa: CASGRLGNTIYF
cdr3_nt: TGTGCCAGCGGCAGGCTTGGAAACACCATATATTTT